A selection of T cell receptor beta chains follows, all from one sample in a study of blood T cell repertoires in COVID-19. The repertoire was sequenced with immunoSEQ multiplex PCR; TCRdb's copy has only in-frame clones and lacks some. The sample contains roughly 140,000 clones, approximately 80% of which appear only once. Sequencing was carried out using peripheral blood. These receptors were taken from a human donor in a cohort sampled during active COVID-19. The CDR3 runs from the conserved cysteine through the conserved F or W. D genes are given only for firm matches. Rows may omit the clone size; those that give it use once, few, many or a size class.

DNA: TGTGCCAGCAGTTACGTCGGGTCAAAAGATACGCAGTATTTT
CDR3: CASSYVGSKDTQYF
J: TRBJ2-3
D: NA
V: TRBV6-5
size: NA

DNA: TGTGCCGGTTCTACTAGCGGGGGGGCCGAGCAGTTCTTC
CDR3: CAGSTSGGAEQFF
J: TRBJ2-1
D: TRBD2
V: TRBV7-2
size: NA

DNA: TGCGCCAGCAGCCGAGCGGCATCTCTTAATGAAAAACTGTTTTTT
CDR3: CASSRAASLNEKLFF
J: TRBJ1-4
D: NA
V: TRBV4-3
size: NA

DNA: TGTGCCAGCAGCCCCCTATTGACTAGCCGGTCCGACAATGAGCAGTTCTTC
CDR3: CASSPLLTSRSDNEQFF
J: TRBJ2-1
D: TRBD2
V: TRBV2
size: NA

DNA: TGTGCCAGCAGTGAGGCCAGGGGGAAGTCACCCCTCCACTTT
CDR3: CASSEARGKSPLHF
J: TRBJ1-6
D: TRBD1
V: TRBV2
size: few

DNA: TGTGCCAGCAAGACTAGTTTGAACACTGAAGCTTTCTTT
CDR3: CASKTSLNTEAFF
J: TRBJ1-1
D: NA
V: TRBV28
size: once

DNA: TGTGCCAGCAGCTACCTCGGCGGGTCCTACGAGCAGTACTTC
CDR3: CASSYLGGSYEQYF
J: TRBJ2-7
D: NA
V: TRBV7-2
size: NA

DNA: TGTGCCAGCAGCGCTAGCGGGGGCACAGATACGCAGTATTTT
CDR3: CASSASGGTDTQYF
J: TRBJ2-3
D: TRBD2
V: TRBV9
size: once

DNA: TGTGCCAGCAGTTACTCGAGCACGACAGGGGGTGGCTACGAGCAGTACTTC
CDR3: CASSYSSTTGGGYEQYF
J: TRBJ2-7
D: TRBD1
V: TRBV6-2/TRBV6-3
size: few

DNA: TGTGCCTCCGACAGGGAGAGTGGCTACACCTTC
CDR3: CASDRESGYTF
J: TRBJ1-2
D: TRBD1
V: TRBV30
size: NA

DNA: TGTGCCAGCACGGTCGAGACAGCGACGAGCTCTGGGGCCAACGTCCTGACTTTC
CDR3: CASTVETATSSGANVLTF
J: TRBJ2-6
D: NA
V: TRBV4-2
size: few

DNA: TGTGCCAGCAGTGATGGTTTGGGACAGAAAAGCTACACCTTC
CDR3: CASSDGLGQKSYTF
J: TRBJ1-2
D: TRBD1
V: TRBV6-1
size: NA

DNA: TGTGCCAGCTCACCACCGGGACAGGGGGTTCGACAGCCCCAGCATTTT
CDR3: CASSPPGQGVRQPQHF
J: TRBJ1-5
D: TRBD1
V: TRBV18
size: NA

DNA: TGTGCCAGCAGCCCGGCGTTGGGGGCGAACAATGAGCAGTTCTTC
CDR3: CASSPALGANNEQFF
J: TRBJ2-1
D: NA
V: TRBV7-8
size: NA

DNA: TGTGCCATCAAGGGACAGGGGGATGGAAACACCATATATTTT
CDR3: CAIKGQGDGNTIYF
J: TRBJ1-3
D: TRBD1
V: TRBV10-3
size: NA

DNA: TGTGCCAGCGAGGGCAGCTCCTACGAGCAGTACTTC
CDR3: CASEGSSYEQYF
J: TRBJ2-7
D: NA
V: TRBV3-1/TRBV3-2
size: NA

DNA: TGTGCCAGCAGTTTAACGGAGCCCCAGCATTTT
CDR3: CASSLTEPQHF
J: TRBJ1-5
D: NA
V: TRBV12-3/TRBV12-4
size: NA

DNA: TGCAGTGCTAGTTTGGGACAGGGCCCCCAGCCCCAGCATTTT
CDR3: CSASLGQGPQPQHF
J: TRBJ1-5
D: TRBD1
V: TRBV20-1
size: NA

DNA: TGCGCCAGCAGCGCTCAACCCAGGGTTGGCGAGCAGTACTTC
CDR3: CASSAQPRVGEQYF
J: TRBJ2-7
D: NA
V: TRBV5-1
size: NA

DNA: TGTGCCAGCTCAGTATTAGCGAAAGAGACCCAGTACTTC
CDR3: CASSVLAKETQYF
J: TRBJ2-5
D: NA
V: TRBV18
size: NA

DNA: TGTGCCAGCAGTCTACCGACAGGAACCAACACTGAAGCTTTCTTT
CDR3: CASSLPTGTNTEAFF
J: TRBJ1-1
D: NA
V: TRBV28
size: NA

DNA: TGTGCCTGGACCGTACAGGAGAACACTGAAGCTTTCTTT
CDR3: CAWTVQENTEAFF
J: TRBJ1-1
D: NA
V: TRBV30
size: NA

DNA: TGTGCCAGCAGTTACTCGACATCCTTTTCCTACGAGCAGTACTTC
CDR3: CASSYSTSFSYEQYF
J: TRBJ2-7
D: NA
V: TRBV6-2/TRBV6-3
size: once

DNA: TGCAGCGTCGGTTATAGCAATCAGCCCCAGCATTTT
CDR3: CSVGYSNQPQHF
J: TRBJ1-5
D: NA
V: TRBV29-1
size: NA

DNA: TGCGCCAGCAGCTTGGCTGTCAAAGCGAACAATGAGCAGTTCTTC
CDR3: CASSLAVKANNEQFF
J: TRBJ2-1
D: NA
V: TRBV5-1
size: NA

DNA: TGTGCCAGCAACAGGGGGGGGACAGATACGCAGTATTTT
CDR3: CASNRGGTDTQYF
J: TRBJ2-3
D: NA
V: TRBV2
size: NA

DNA: TGCAGTGCTAGTCGGGGGACAGACTATGGCTACACCTTC
CDR3: CSASRGTDYGYTF
J: TRBJ1-2
D: TRBD1
V: TRBV20-1
size: NA

DNA: TGTGCCAGCCTTACAGGGATGGGGACTGAAGCTTTCTTT
CDR3: CASLTGMGTEAFF
J: TRBJ1-1
D: NA
V: TRBV18
size: NA